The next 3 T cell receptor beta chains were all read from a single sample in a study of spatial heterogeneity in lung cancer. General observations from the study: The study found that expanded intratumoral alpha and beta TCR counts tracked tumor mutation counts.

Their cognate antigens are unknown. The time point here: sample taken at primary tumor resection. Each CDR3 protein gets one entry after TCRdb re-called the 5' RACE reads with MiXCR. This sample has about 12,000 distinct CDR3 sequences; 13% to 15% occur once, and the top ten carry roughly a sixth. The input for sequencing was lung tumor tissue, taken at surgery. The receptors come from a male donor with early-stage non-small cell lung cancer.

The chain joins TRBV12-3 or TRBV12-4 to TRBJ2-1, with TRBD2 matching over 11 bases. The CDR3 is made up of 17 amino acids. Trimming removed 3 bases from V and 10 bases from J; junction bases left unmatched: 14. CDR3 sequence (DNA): TGTGCCAGCAGTTTCTCCCCTCATAGCGGGAGGGCCCTAGAGCAGTTCTTC. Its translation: CASSFSPHSGRALEQFF.

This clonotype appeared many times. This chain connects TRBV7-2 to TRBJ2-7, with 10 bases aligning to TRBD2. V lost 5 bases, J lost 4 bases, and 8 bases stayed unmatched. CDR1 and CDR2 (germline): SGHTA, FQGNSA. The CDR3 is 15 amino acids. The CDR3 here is CASSQGLAGVYEQYF. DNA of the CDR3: TGTGCCAGCAGCCAGGGGCTAGCGGGAGTATACGAGCAGTACTTC.

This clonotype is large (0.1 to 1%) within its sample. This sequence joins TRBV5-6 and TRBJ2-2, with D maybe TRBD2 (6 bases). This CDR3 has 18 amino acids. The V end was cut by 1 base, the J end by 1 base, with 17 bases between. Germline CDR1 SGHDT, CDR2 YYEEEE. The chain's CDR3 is CASSLRFRGLQNTGELFF. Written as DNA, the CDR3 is TGTGCCAGCAGCTTGAGGTTTCGGGGACTTCAGAACACCGGGGAGCTGTTTTTT.